The rows below give T cell receptor beta chains drawn from one sample of a study of blood T cell repertoires in COVID-19. Here immunoSEQ multiplex PCR was the method, and the copy in TCRdb shows in-frame clones only, minus some. In the table there are 250,000 to 300,000 clones, 75% to 90% of which are singletons. The material sequenced was peripheral blood. These receptors were taken from a man younger than 40 with active or convalescent COVID-19. The CDR3 runs from the conserved cysteine through the conserved F or W. The D gene is left open where the match is weak. The size field is filled for only some rows; it gives once, few, many or a size class.

j_gene: TRBJ2-2
v_gene: TRBV13
d_gene: TRBD1
abundance: -
CDR3aa: CASSRPGTGPGELFF
CDR3nt: TGTGCCAGCAGCCGTCCCGGGACAGGGCCCGGGGAGCTGTTTTTT

j_gene: TRBJ2-7
v_gene: TRBV4-3
d_gene: TRBD1
abundance: -
CDR3aa: CASSQESYRGLYEQYF
CDR3nt: TGCGCCAGCAGCCAAGAGTCTTACAGGGGGCTGTACGAGCAGTACTTC

j_gene: TRBJ1-5
v_gene: TRBV3-1/TRBV3-2
d_gene: -
abundance: -
CDR3aa: CASSQDGRGDNQPQHF
CDR3nt: TGTGCCAGCAGCCAAGACGGTAGGGGCGACAATCAGCCCCAGCATTTT

j_gene: TRBJ2-1
v_gene: TRBV4-3
d_gene: TRBD2
abundance: -
CDR3aa: CASSQGTSGGPLSEQFF
CDR3nt: TGCGCCAGCAGCCAAGGGACTAGCGGGGGGCCCCTCAGTGAGCAGTTCTTC

j_gene: TRBJ1-2
v_gene: TRBV6-2/TRBV6-3
d_gene: -
abundance: few
CDR3aa: CASSYRGEGYGYTF
CDR3nt: TGTGCCAGCAGTTACCGTGGTGAGGGCTATGGCTACACCTTC

j_gene: TRBJ1-1
v_gene: TRBV15
d_gene: -
abundance: once
CDR3aa: CATSSLQSNTEAFF
CDR3nt: TGTGCCACCAGCAGCTTACAATCGAACACTGAAGCTTTCTTT

j_gene: TRBJ1-6
v_gene: TRBV5-1
d_gene: -
abundance: -
CDR3aa: CASSPNRSPLHF
CDR3nt: TGCGCCAGCAGCCCTAATCGTTCACCCCTCCACTTT

j_gene: TRBJ1-4
v_gene: TRBV5-6
d_gene: TRBD1
abundance: -
CDR3aa: CASGFRDRGNEKLFF
CDR3nt: TGTGCCAGCGGATTCCGGGACAGGGGCAATGAAAAACTGTTTTTT

j_gene: TRBJ1-1
v_gene: TRBV7-2
d_gene: -
abundance: -
CDR3aa: CASSLQGRNTEAFF
CDR3nt: TGTGCCAGCAGCTTACAAGGGAGAAACACTGAAGCTTTCTTT

j_gene: TRBJ1-6
v_gene: TRBV6-5
d_gene: -
abundance: -
CDR3aa: CASSYNGRGNSPLHF
CDR3nt: TGTGCCAGCAGTTACAACGGCCGGGGAAATTCACCCCTCCACTTT